These T cell receptor beta chains were read from a single sample in a study of cytomegalovirus exposure and HLA in healthy donors. This table comes from immunoSEQ multiplex PCR, and its TCRdb copy is limited to in-frame clones, with some not included. The top ten clones hold more than 8% of a sample with 95,000 to 150,000 clones, 80% of them seen once. The source material was PBMCs. These TCRs come from a man aged 30-40 years in good health and CMV-seropositive. Each CDR3 is given with its conserved first and last residue. The D gene is left open where the match is weak.

V gene	J gene	D gene	CDR3 protein
TRBV9	TRBJ1-6	TRBD1	CASSATGGGSPLHF
TRBV28	TRBJ1-1	TRBD1	CASSARQGPVLNTEAFF
TRBV13	TRBJ1-1	-	CASSLDRYVEAFF
TRBV30	TRBJ1-1	-	CAWSVMFRTENTEAFF
TRBV29-1	TRBJ2-3	-	CSSTGSTDTQYF
TRBV29-1	TRBJ1-1	TRBD1	CSVKGQPHTEAFF
TRBV4-1	TRBJ2-3	TRBD1	CASSIRFGTGGTDTQYF
TRBV27	TRBJ1-1	-	CASSFAGLAEAFF
TRBV27	TRBJ2-5	TRBD2	CASSLGGGSGGEQYF
TRBV5-6	TRBJ1-2	-	CASSPVGGRAYGYTF
TRBV2	TRBJ1-4	-	CASSPNGGPSGEKLFF
TRBV19	TRBJ1-6	-	CAAGRGSSYNSPLHF
TRBV7-6	TRBJ2-5	-	CASSLEPEYQETQYF
TRBV7-3	TRBJ2-2	TRBD2	CASTPGGLVTGELFF
TRBV29-1	TRBJ2-1	-	CSVATGTYNGQFF
TRBV11-2	TRBJ2-2	TRBD1	CASSLGLGRGHTGELFF
TRBV7-3	TRBJ2-2	-	CASSAPEAEGDTGELFF
TRBV19	TRBJ2-5	TRBD2	CASNSGGGQETQYF
TRBV19	TRBJ1-1	-	CASSIDRVYPEAFF
TRBV2	TRBJ1-5	-	CASSDVLSNQPQHF
TRBV13	TRBJ2-7	TRBD1	CASSLVQGAHEQYF
TRBV27	TRBJ1-5	-	CASSSSGALGQPQHF
TRBV28	TRBJ1-6	TRBD1	CASIKFGTGGYNSPLHF
TRBV11-1	TRBJ1-6	-	CASSSRAYNSPLHF
TRBV5-6	TRBJ1-6	-	CASSLVADYNSPLHF
TRBV28	TRBJ1-2	-	CASSSHNDRLKYGYTF
TRBV5-1	TRBJ2-5	TRBD2	CASSLGLAGLQETQYF
TRBV6-5	TRBJ1-2	-	CASSYSRGFGGYTF
TRBV5-1	TRBJ2-7	TRBD1	CASSLGQGAHYEQYF
TRBV5-6	TRBJ2-5	-	CASSLGGPVSWAQYF
TRBV19	TRBJ1-2	TRBD1	CASKRDSLYGYTF
TRBV18	TRBJ1-5	-	CASSAGEWNQPQHF
TRBV5-8	TRBJ1-2	-	CASSLEGILWGYTF
TRBV29-1	TRBJ2-1	-	CSVEQRGNEQFF
TRBV7-3	TRBJ2-3	-	CASSQGLFTDTQYF
TRBV19	TRBJ1-5	-	CASSIGGTTGRSNQPQHF
TRBV30	TRBJ1-1	TRBD1	CALGQGVVNTEAFF
TRBV9	TRBJ1-1	TRBD1	CASSVLQGLNTEAFF
TRBV2	TRBJ1-5	-	CASSVSGDNSNQPQHF
TRBV23-1	TRBJ2-1	-	CASSQSALRNEQFF
TRBV11-3	TRBJ2-3	TRBD2	CASSSRTSGGRTDTQYF
TRBV19	TRBJ2-2	TRBD1	CASTRDSWGGELFF
TRBV7-8	TRBJ2-1	TRBD1	CASSFTGTGGFNEQFF
TRBV12-5	TRBJ1-1	TRBD1	CASGLRDRGPAFF
TRBV18	TRBJ2-7	TRBD1	CASSPLGQITYEQYF
TRBV5-6	TRBJ2-2	-	CASSLGQVNTGELFF
TRBV30	TRBJ2-2	-	CAGSRGNTGELFF
TRBV11-2	TRBJ2-7	TRBD2	CASSTTPGGPVGEQYF
TRBV28	TRBJ1-4	-	CASSSNDRSLGEKLFF